The rows below give T cell receptor beta chains drawn from one sample of a study of blood T cell repertoires in COVID-19. TCRdb's copy holds only in-frame clones and misses some; the assay was immunoSEQ multiplex PCR. The sample consists of fewer than 700,000 clones, around nine tenths of them appearing once. Sequenced sample: peripheral blood. The receptors here all came from a woman between 45 and 60 years old with COVID-19, enrolled during active disease. The CDR3 runs from the conserved cysteine through the conserved F or W. A D gene is named only where the DNA matches it firmly. Part of the rows lack a size; the others show once, few, many or a class for expanded clones.

v_call: TRBV19; clone_size: .; d_call: .; j_call: TRBJ1-2; cdr3_aa: CASSIRGPFNYGYTF; cdr3_nt: TGTGCCAGTAGTATACGCGGTCCCTTCAACTATGGCTACACCTTC
v_call: TRBV30; clone_size: .; d_call: .; j_call: TRBJ1-2; cdr3_aa: CAWSVSLTASYGYTF; cdr3_nt: TGTGCCTGGAGTGTATCCCTGACAGCAAGCTATGGCTACACCTTC
v_call: TRBV5-5; clone_size: .; d_call: TRBD1; j_call: TRBJ1-2; cdr3_aa: CASLLEGTDYGYTF; cdr3_nt: TGTGCCAGCCTTCTGGAAGGGACAGACTATGGCTACACCTTC
v_call: TRBV9; clone_size: .; d_call: .; j_call: TRBJ2-3; cdr3_aa: CASSVGAAPDTQYF; cdr3_nt: TGTGCCAGCAGCGTAGGGGCCGCTCCAGATACGCAGTATTTT
v_call: TRBV20-1; clone_size: .; d_call: .; j_call: TRBJ2-7; cdr3_aa: CSASRGSGSYEQYF; cdr3_nt: TGCAGTGCTAGTAGGGGAAGTGGCTCCTACGAGCAGTACTTC
v_call: TRBV5-4; clone_size: .; d_call: .; j_call: TRBJ1-1; cdr3_aa: CASTLGGNTEAFF; cdr3_nt: TGTGCCAGCACCCTGGGGGGGAACACTGAAGCTTTCTTT
v_call: TRBV6-6; clone_size: .; d_call: TRBD2; j_call: TRBJ2-1; cdr3_aa: CASSYSGTSSVHEQFF; cdr3_nt: TGTGCCAGCAGTTACTCGGGGACTAGCTCGGTCCATGAGCAGTTCTTC
v_call: TRBV18; clone_size: few; d_call: TRBD1; j_call: TRBJ1-5; cdr3_aa: CASSPRQGGNQPQHF; cdr3_nt: TGTGCCAGCTCACCACGACAGGGGGGCAATCAGCCCCAGCATTTT
v_call: TRBV19; clone_size: .; d_call: .; j_call: TRBJ1-1; cdr3_aa: CASSVGGGLTEAFF; cdr3_nt: TGTGCCAGTAGTGTTGGGGGGGGTTTAACTGAAGCTTTCTTT
v_call: TRBV3-1/TRBV3-2; clone_size: .; d_call: TRBD1; j_call: TRBJ1-2; cdr3_aa: CASSHDLRDRDGYTF; cdr3_nt: TGTGCCAGCAGCCACGATTTACGGGACAGGGATGGCTACACCTTC
v_call: TRBV7-2; clone_size: .; d_call: .; j_call: TRBJ2-7; cdr3_aa: CASSLSTGISYEQYF; cdr3_nt: TGTGCCAGCAGCCTCTCTACAGGGATCTCCTACGAGCAGTACTTC
v_call: TRBV2; clone_size: .; d_call: .; j_call: TRBJ1-3; cdr3_aa: CASSQGNTIYF; cdr3_nt: TGTGCCAGCAGCCAGGGAAACACCATATATTTT
v_call: TRBV10-1; clone_size: .; d_call: TRBD2; j_call: TRBJ2-4; cdr3_aa: CASSEEGLPRNIQYF; cdr3_nt: TGCGCCAGCAGTGAGGAGGGACTACCGAGGAACATTCAGTACTTC
v_call: TRBV2; clone_size: .; d_call: .; j_call: TRBJ1-3; cdr3_aa: CASSTNSPSHSGNTIYF; cdr3_nt: TGTGCCAGCAGTACGAACAGCCCCAGCCACTCTGGAAACACCATATATTTT
v_call: TRBV6-1; clone_size: .; d_call: .; j_call: TRBJ1-6; cdr3_aa: CASSEGGGTPLHF; cdr3_nt: TGTGCCAGCAGTGAGGGCGGGGGTACACCCCTCCACTTT
v_call: TRBV4-2; clone_size: .; d_call: TRBD2; j_call: TRBJ2-3; cdr3_aa: CASSQDHPGLAGGTDTQYF; cdr3_nt: TGTGCCAGCAGCCAAGATCATCCGGGACTAGCGGGGGGCACAGATACGCAGTATTTT
v_call: TRBV13; clone_size: once; d_call: TRBD1; j_call: TRBJ2-1; cdr3_aa: CASSLGGTAYNEQFF; cdr3_nt: TGTGCCAGCAGCTTAGGTGGGACAGCCTACAATGAGCAGTTCTTC
v_call: TRBV18; clone_size: .; d_call: .; j_call: TRBJ2-3; cdr3_aa: CASSPRGRGTDTQYF; cdr3_nt: TGTGCCAGCTCACCACGGGGCAGGGGCACAGATACGCAGTATTTT
v_call: TRBV5-5; clone_size: .; d_call: .; j_call: TRBJ2-3; cdr3_aa: CASSSLTDTQYF; cdr3_nt: TGTGCCAGCAGCTCCCTCACAGATACGCAGTATTTT
v_call: TRBV25-1; clone_size: .; d_call: .; j_call: TRBJ1-1; cdr3_aa: CASSGRGGVTEAFF; cdr3_nt: TGTGCCAGCAGTGGGAGGGGAGGGGTCACTGAAGCTTTCTTT
v_call: TRBV3-1/TRBV3-2; clone_size: .; d_call: TRBD2; j_call: TRBJ2-7; cdr3_aa: CASSQDRLAGAEQYF; cdr3_nt: TGTGCCAGCAGCCAAGATCGCCTAGCGGGGGCCGAGCAGTACTTC
v_call: TRBV5-1; clone_size: .; d_call: .; j_call: TRBJ2-5; cdr3_aa: CASSPLNGETQYF; cdr3_nt: TGCGCCAGCAGCCCCCTAAACGGGGAGACCCAGTACTTC
v_call: TRBV24-1; clone_size: .; d_call: .; j_call: TRBJ1-1; cdr3_aa: CATRGRRAMNTEAFF; cdr3_nt: TGTGCCACCAGGGGGAGGAGGGCCATGAACACTGAAGCTTTCTTT
v_call: TRBV5-1; clone_size: once; d_call: .; j_call: TRBJ2-7; cdr3_aa: CASSLEAGGRHEQYF; cdr3_nt: TGCGCCAGCAGCTTGGAGGCCGGAGGTCGCCACGAGCAGTACTTC
v_call: TRBV3-1/TRBV3-2; clone_size: .; d_call: .; j_call: TRBJ2-2; cdr3_aa: CASSQDFGVSAGELFF; cdr3_nt: TGTGCCAGCAGCCAAGATTTCGGGGTCTCGGCCGGGGAGCTGTTTTTT
v_call: TRBV6-5; clone_size: .; d_call: .; j_call: TRBJ2-7; cdr3_aa: CASRQGNEQYF; cdr3_nt: TGTGCCAGCAGGCAGGGTAACGAGCAGTACTTC
v_call: TRBV7-3; clone_size: .; d_call: .; j_call: TRBJ2-3; cdr3_aa: CASSPRGIVDTQYF; cdr3_nt: TGTGCCAGCAGCCCCCGGGGGATTGTAGATACGCAGTATTTT
v_call: TRBV13; clone_size: .; d_call: .; j_call: TRBJ2-7; cdr3_aa: CASSQQVADPNEQYF; cdr3_nt: TGTGCCAGCAGCCAGCAGGTCGCTGATCCCAACGAGCAGTACTTC
v_call: TRBV30; clone_size: .; d_call: .; j_call: TRBJ2-3; cdr3_aa: CAWRQSTDTQYF; cdr3_nt: TGTGCCTGGAGACAGAGCACAGATACGCAGTATTTT
v_call: TRBV2; clone_size: .; d_call: .; j_call: TRBJ2-3; cdr3_aa: CASSWGKGGTDTQYF; cdr3_nt: TGTGCCAGCAGTTGGGGTAAGGGGGGCACAGATACGCAGTATTTT
v_call: TRBV5-1; clone_size: .; d_call: .; j_call: TRBJ1-1; cdr3_aa: CASSEGTGFGTEAFF; cdr3_nt: TGCGCCAGCAGCGAAGGAACAGGGTTTGGCACTGAAGCTTTCTTT
v_call: TRBV19; clone_size: .; d_call: .; j_call: TRBJ1-2; cdr3_aa: CASNAQRSYGYTF; cdr3_nt: TGTGCCAGTAACGCACAGAGATCCTATGGCTACACCTTC
v_call: TRBV30; clone_size: .; d_call: .; j_call: TRBJ1-3; cdr3_aa: CAWKAVGPSPGIYF; cdr3_nt: TGTGCCTGGAAGGCGGTTGGCCCTTCCCCGGGCATATATTTT
v_call: TRBV13; clone_size: .; d_call: TRBD1; j_call: TRBJ1-1; cdr3_aa: CASNAPGTENTEAFF; cdr3_nt: TGTGCCAGCAATGCTCCCGGGACAGAGAACACTGAAGCTTTCTTT
v_call: TRBV5-1; clone_size: few; d_call: TRBD2; j_call: TRBJ2-1; cdr3_aa: CASSPGLAGGIDSYNEQFF; cdr3_nt: TGCGCCAGCAGCCCGGGACTAGCGGGGGGGATCGACTCCTACAATGAGCAGTTCTTC
v_call: TRBV7-2; clone_size: .; d_call: TRBD2; j_call: TRBJ2-1; cdr3_aa: CASSLFVASGGAYNEQFF; cdr3_nt: TGTGCCAGCAGCTTATTTGTCGCTAGCGGGGGCGCCTACAATGAGCAGTTCTTC
v_call: TRBV12-3/TRBV12-4; clone_size: .; d_call: .; j_call: TRBJ1-2; cdr3_aa: CASFGEAVYGYTF; cdr3_nt: TGTGCCAGCTTCGGGGAGGCGGTCTATGGCTACACCTTC
v_call: TRBV30; clone_size: .; d_call: TRBD1; j_call: TRBJ1-4; cdr3_aa: CAWTRGRDEKLFF; cdr3_nt: TGTGCCTGGACCAGGGGGCGGGATGAAAAACTGTTTTTT
v_call: TRBV28; clone_size: once; d_call: .; j_call: TRBJ1-2; cdr3_aa: CASSRGSYGYTF; cdr3_nt: TGTGCCAGCAGTCGAGGGTCCTATGGCTACACCTTC
v_call: TRBV28; clone_size: .; d_call: TRBD1; j_call: TRBJ1-3; cdr3_aa: CASRASTGAGNTIYF; cdr3_nt: TGTGCCAGCAGAGCTTCGACAGGGGCTGGAAACACCATATATTTT
v_call: TRBV4-1; clone_size: .; d_call: .; j_call: TRBJ1-1; cdr3_aa: CASRTSDRTGTAFF; cdr3_nt: TGCGCCAGCAGAACTTCGGACAGAACGGGCACGGCTTTCTTT
v_call: TRBV5-4; clone_size: .; d_call: TRBD1; j_call: TRBJ1-1; cdr3_aa: CASSLTGDANTEAFF; cdr3_nt: TGTGCCAGCAGCTTGACAGGGGATGCGAACACTGAAGCTTTCTTT
v_call: TRBV9; clone_size: .; d_call: TRBD1; j_call: TRBJ2-1; cdr3_aa: CASSVAGQASASSYNEQFF; cdr3_nt: TGTGCCAGCAGCGTAGCGGGACAGGCAAGCGCCAGCTCCTACAATGAGCAGTTCTTC
v_call: TRBV3-1/TRBV3-2; clone_size: .; d_call: TRBD2; j_call: TRBJ2-7; cdr3_aa: CASSLGGRGAYEQYF; cdr3_nt: TGTGCCAGCAGCCTTGGTGGGCGGGGGGCCTACGAGCAGTACTTC
v_call: TRBV9; clone_size: .; d_call: TRBD2; j_call: TRBJ2-3; cdr3_aa: CASSVGTSGGHIITDTQYF; cdr3_nt: TGTGCCAGCAGCGTAGGAACTAGCGGGGGCCACATAATCACAGATACGCAGTATTTT
v_call: TRBV18; clone_size: once; d_call: .; j_call: TRBJ2-6; cdr3_aa: CASSRATSGANVLTF; cdr3_nt: TGTGCCAGCTCACGGGCGACCTCTGGGGCCAACGTCCTGACTTTC
v_call: TRBV5-1; clone_size: .; d_call: TRBD2; j_call: TRBJ2-3; cdr3_aa: CASSHTSGGTDTQYF; cdr3_nt: TGCGCCAGCAGCCATACTAGCGGGGGGACAGATACGCAGTATTTT
v_call: TRBV5-8; clone_size: .; d_call: TRBD1; j_call: TRBJ1-5; cdr3_aa: CASSLGQGSNQPQHF; cdr3_nt: TGTGCCAGCAGCTTGGGACAGGGTAGCAATCAGCCCCAGCATTTT
v_call: TRBV15; clone_size: .; d_call: .; j_call: TRBJ1-4; cdr3_aa: CATPHTQGGGEKLFF; cdr3_nt: TGTGCCACCCCGCATACACAGGGTGGAGGCGAAAAACTGTTTTTT
v_call: TRBV18; clone_size: few; d_call: .; j_call: TRBJ2-7; cdr3_aa: CASSPEADFYEQYF; cdr3_nt: TGTGCCAGCTCACCGGAGGCGGATTTCTACGAGCAGTACTTC
v_call: TRBV5-4; clone_size: .; d_call: TRBD1; j_call: TRBJ2-7; cdr3_aa: CASSGQGRHEQYF; cdr3_nt: TGTGCCAGCAGCGGACAGGGTAGACACGAGCAGTACTTC
v_call: TRBV6-5; clone_size: .; d_call: TRBD1; j_call: TRBJ1-6; cdr3_aa: CASRATGSNSPLHF; cdr3_nt: TGTGCCAGCAGAGCGACAGGGAGTAATTCACCCCTCCACTTT
v_call: TRBV6-1; clone_size: .; d_call: .; j_call: TRBJ1-4; cdr3_aa: CASSEDIRGPNEKLFF; cdr3_nt: TGTGCCAGCAGTGAAGACATTAGGGGCCCAAATGAAAAACTGTTTTTT
v_call: TRBV24-1; clone_size: .; d_call: .; j_call: TRBJ1-2; cdr3_aa: CATLDSWGYTF; cdr3_nt: TGTGCCACGTTGGACAGCTGGGGCTACACCTTC
v_call: TRBV7-9; clone_size: .; d_call: TRBD2; j_call: TRBJ2-1; cdr3_aa: CASSAKRGSYNEQFF; cdr3_nt: TGTGCCAGCAGCGCGAAGCGGGGCTCCTACAATGAGCAGTTCTTC
v_call: TRBV14; clone_size: .; d_call: .; j_call: TRBJ2-5; cdr3_aa: CASSPGGETQYF; cdr3_nt: TGTGCCAGCAGCCCAGGGGGGGAGACCCAGTACTTC
v_call: TRBV2; clone_size: .; d_call: TRBD1; j_call: TRBJ2-7; cdr3_aa: CASSGQGQPDYEQYF; cdr3_nt: TGTGCCAGCAGCGGACAGGGACAGCCTGATTACGAGCAGTACTTC
v_call: TRBV18; clone_size: .; d_call: .; j_call: TRBJ1-2; cdr3_aa: CASSPMQGTNYGYTF; cdr3_nt: TGTGCCAGCTCACCCATGCAGGGGACTAACTATGGCTACACCTTC
v_call: TRBV12-5; clone_size: once; d_call: .; j_call: TRBJ1-2; cdr3_aa: CASGLVGAGGYTF; cdr3_nt: TGTGCTAGTGGTTTGGTAGGGGCCGGGGGCTACACCTTC